Detailed here is one T cell receptor beta chain. Its antigen is unknown. The table came from immunoSEQ multiplex PCR; TCRdb's copy has only in-frame clones and leaves some out. The sample records some 29,000 clones, about 80% being singletons. This CDR3 is 13 amino acids long. The germline V gene encodes CDR1 SGHNT and CDR2 YYREEE (reference sequence). The V and J ends lost 3 bases and 7 bases respectively, with 14 bases between them. The sample is drawn from a study of memory CD4+ T cells and cytomegalovirus serostatus. Findings and caveats of the study: Repertoires predicted CMV serostatus with median bootstrapped AUC of approximately 0.95.

The sort gate was single viable CD3+CD4+CD8-CD45RO+ cells for memory CD4+ T cells. Sequencing input: memory CD4+ T cells from blood. The chain joins TRBV5-4 to TRBJ2-7; D is tentatively TRBD1 or TRBD2 (5 bases each). This clonotype was sampled from an adult in good health and CMV-seronegative. Some clones in this sample may be carry-over from other donors' samples. The CDR3, as DNA: TGTGCCAGCAGCTCCTCAATGGGGGAAGAGCAGTACTTC. It codes for CASSSSMGEEQYF.